This T cell receptor (beta chain) was sequenced for a study of cytomegalovirus exposure and HLA in healthy donors. In the PCR, 60 Vbeta and 13 Jbeta primers were used. Sequencing used immunoSEQ multiplex PCR; TCRdb keeps in-frame clones, though not all of them. The table includes about 140,000 clones, about 80% detected once. Study-wide points: A later analysis showed TCR association rates differing by HLA locus, peaking at DRB1 and lowest at HLA-C. Accurate HLA-A and HLA-B prediction from TCR beta sequences was reported for most subjects. In a later analysis, productive TCRs from donors in an Asian-associated ancestry cluster reportedly carried fewer N-insertions than the cohort mean.

Comments on this clone: Its antigen is currently unknown.

V lost 6 bases and J 3 bases, leaving 8 bases between the germline ends. The CDR3 covers 12 residues. Germline V gives CDR1 SGHAT, CDR2 FQDESV (reference sequence). The source of this sequence is a male donor in good health and CMV-seropositive. Source material: PBMCs. The chain is built from TRBV11-1 and TRBJ1-1; D is possibly TRBD1 (6 bases). The CDR3 here is CASRQGYTEAFF. CDR3 sequence (DNA): TGTGCCAGCAGACAGGGTTACACTGAAGCTTTCTTT.